This record looks at one T cell receptor beta chain sequence and its context. The source of the sample is a study of T cell changes during pregnancy in multiple sclerosis. Germline CDR1 MGHRA, CDR2 YSYEKL. V trimming: 4 bases; J trimming: 0 bases; junction bases outside the gene matches: 8. The length of the CDR3 is 18 residues. Sequenced by immunoSEQ multiplex PCR; TCRdb stores in-frame clones only, minus some. The top ten hold under 1.3% of the sample, which has 70,000 to 100,000 clones, around 93% seen once. V usage is TRBV4-1 and J usage is TRBJ2-7, with TRBD2 matching over 14 bases. The specimen comprised peripheral blood, sampled in the first trimester of pregnancy. The sequence was obtained from a female donor with multiple sclerosis, enrolled in a pregnancy study. The CDR3 reads CASSPLGLAGVDSYEQYF. CDR3 coding DNA: TGCGCCAGCAGCCCACTGGGACTAGCGGGGGTAGACTCCTACGAGCAGTACTTC.